A single sample is the source of the 12 T cell receptor beta chains below, sequenced in a study of shared T cell receptors in the human thymus. Some clones are missing from TCRdb's copy, which holds only in-frame ones; the method was immunoSEQ multiplex PCR. The sample includes roughly 550,000 clones, 78% of them seen just once. The sample was also reused in another study, on human thymus T cells.

Material for sequencing was thymocytes. These receptors were obtained from a boy in the first two years of life with a congenital heart defect.

This clone was observed a single time. This chain uses TRBV25-1 with TRBJ2-5; 16 nucleotides agree with TRBD2. The V gene's germline CDR1 is MGHDK and CDR2 SYGVNS. V shed 4 bases and J 1 base; nucleotides not matched to a gene: 6. The CDR3 runs 18 residues. CDR3 sequence reads: CASSAPGLAGGLQETQYF. DNA for the CDR3: TGTGCCAGCAGTGCACCGGGACTAGCGGGAGGGCTCCAAGAGACCCAGTACTTC.

This chain uses TRBV4-3 with TRBJ2-7; D call uncertain. CDR3 length: 15 residues. Trimming removed 4 bases at V and 2 bases at J, with 15 bases between. Germline CDR1 is LGHNA and CDR2 is YSLEER. CDR3 amino acids: CASSRPGYEPYEQYF. The CDR3 DNA is TGCGCCAGCAGCCGCCCCGGTTACGAACCCTACGAGCAGTACTTC.

V and J are TRBV19 and TRBJ1-5, with a possible D match to TRBD1 (5 bases). The CDR3 totals 15 residues. V shed 0 bases and J shed 1 base, with 7 bases lying between them. The germline gives CDR1 LNHDA, CDR2 SQIVND (reference sequence). CDR3 amino acids: CASSIDRVSNQPQHF. DNA for the CDR3: TGTGCCAGTAGTATAGACAGGGTAAGCAATCAGCCCCAGCATTTT.

The chain combines TRBV4-3 with TRBJ2-1; TRBD1 aligns across 12 bases. Germline V CDR1 and CDR2: LGHNA, YSLEER. V shed 3 bases and J 5 bases; nucleotides not matched to a gene: 8. The CDR3 totals 17 residues. CDR3 amino acids: CASSQVIRDRGHNEQFF. CDR3 sequence (DNA): TGCGCCAGCAGCCAGGTAATCCGGGACAGGGGGCACAATGAGCAGTTCTTC.

The V and J genes are TRBV7-6 and TRBJ2-7; TRBD2 is a possible D gene (7 bases). V lost 5 bases and J lost 1, with 21 bases in between. The CDR3 contains 17 residues. Per the germline V gene, CDR1 is SGHVS and CDR2 is FNYEAQ. For the CDR3, the DNA is TGTGCCAGCAGCCCCATAAGGGGGGAGGGGGGATCCTACGAGCAGTACTTC. Translating gives CASSPIRGEGGSYEQYF.

The chain joins TRBV29-1 to TRBJ2-7; 14 nucleotides line up with TRBD2. The ends lost 7 bases at V and 7 bases at J; junction bases unmatched: 3. The CDR3 contains 12 residues. The germline V gene encodes CDR1 SQVTM and CDR2 ANQGSEA. The CDR3 DNA sequence: TGCAGCGCCGGGACTAGCGGGAGTGAGCAGTACTTC. It encodes CSAGTSGSEQYF.

This clone was seen a few times. The chain carries TRBV12-1 and TRBJ2-1; the D call in the table, TRBD2, was not verified against the DNA. TRBV12-1 is a pseudogene segment. The CDR3 spans 17 residues. CDR3 sequence (DNA): TGTGCCAGCAGCTCAACCCTGCGGACTAGCGGGTACAATGAGCAGTTCTTC. This sequence encodes CASSSTLRTSGYNEQFF.

The chain links TRBV29-1 to TRBJ2-6, with TRBD2 as a possible D gene (5 bases). V was shortened by 5 bases and J by 2 bases, with 13 bases between the two germline ends. CDR1 and CDR2 from the germline V gene are SQVTM and ANQGSEA. This CDR3 has 15 residues. DNA for the CDR3: TGCAGCGTTTCACTAGGAGTCCCTGGGGCCAACGTCCTGACTTTC. Translating gives CSVSLGVPGANVLTF.

The chain joins TRBV5-1 to TRBJ2-7; 9 bases align to TRBD2. Germline assignment: CDR1 SGHRS and CDR2 YFSETQ. Trimming at V came to 1 base and at J to 4 bases, leaving 3 bases not matched to a gene. CDR3 length: 14 amino acids. The CDR3 is CASSLRLAEYEQYF. For the CDR3, the DNA is TGCGCCAGCAGCTTGCGACTAGCGGAGTACGAGCAGTACTTC.

This chain connects TRBV28 to TRBJ2-3; D might be TRBD2 (6 bases). There are 14 residues in the CDR3. V shed 7 bases and J shed 5 bases, with 16 bases lying between them. The germline CDR1 and CDR2 sequences are MDHEN and SYDVKM. Here the CDR3 reads CASIRGIGLDTQYF. The CDR3 DNA follows: TGTGCCAGCATCCGGGGGATCGGGTTAGATACGCAGTATTTT. Complete variable domain (other parts from reference TRBV28 and TRBJ2-3): DVKVTQSSRYLVKRTGEKVFLECVQDMDHENMFWYRQDPGLGLRLIYFSYDVKMKEKGDIPEGYSVSREKKERFSLILESASTNQTSMYLCASIRGIGLDTQYFGPGTRLTVL.

The genes are TRBV6-5 and TRBJ2-1, with 10 bases lining up with TRBD2. This CDR3 is 16 amino acids long. V trimming: 4 bases; J trimming: 7 bases; junction bases outside the gene matches: 10. The germline V gene has CDR1 MNHEY and CDR2 SVGAGI. DNA of the CDR3: TGTGCCAGCAGTTCCCGTCATAGCGGGAGGAGTAATGAGCAGTTCTTC. This translates into CASSSRHSGRSNEQFF.

There are a few counts of this clone. V is TRBV2 and J is TRBJ2-2; 8 positions match TRBD2. Germline V CDR1 and CDR2: SNHLY, FYNNEI. The length of the CDR3 is 15 residues. V lost 4 bases and J lost 4; bases outside the gene matches: 5. CDR3 DNA sequence: TGTGCCAGCAGTGGTCGGCTAGCGGGCACCGGGGAGCTGTTTTTT. Its protein is CASSGRLAGTGELFF.